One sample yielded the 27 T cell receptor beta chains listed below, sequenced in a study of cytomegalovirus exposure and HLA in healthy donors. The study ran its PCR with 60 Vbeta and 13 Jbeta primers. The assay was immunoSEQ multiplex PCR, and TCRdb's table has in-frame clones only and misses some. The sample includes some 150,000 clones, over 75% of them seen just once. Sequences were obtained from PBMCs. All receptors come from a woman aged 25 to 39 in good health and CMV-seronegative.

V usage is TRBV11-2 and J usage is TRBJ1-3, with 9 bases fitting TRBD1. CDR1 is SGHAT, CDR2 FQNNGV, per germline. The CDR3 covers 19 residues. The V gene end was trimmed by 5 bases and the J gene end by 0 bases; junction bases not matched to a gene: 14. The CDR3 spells CASSPRPGTGSSSGNTIYF. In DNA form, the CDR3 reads TGTGCCAGCAGCCCTCGTCCCGGGACAGGGTCAAGCTCTGGAAACACCATATATTTT.

CDR3 DNA sequence: TGTGCCAGCAGCCGCTCTCTATCGCGGAGTTACAATGAGCAGTTCTTC. It specifies CASSRSLSRSYNEQFF. The chain has TRBV4-2 and TRBJ2-1; no reliable D call. The V and J ends lost 4 bases and 4 bases respectively, with 17 bases between them. CDR1 is LGHNA and CDR2 is YNFKEQ in the germline V gene. The CDR3 covers 16 residues.

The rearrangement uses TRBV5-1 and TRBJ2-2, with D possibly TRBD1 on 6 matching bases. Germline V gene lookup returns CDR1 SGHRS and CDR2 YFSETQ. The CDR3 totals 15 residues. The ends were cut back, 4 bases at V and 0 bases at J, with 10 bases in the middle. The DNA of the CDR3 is TGCGCCAGCAGCGCGACAGGCTCGAACACCGGGGAGCTGTTTTTT. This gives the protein CASSATGSNTGELFF.

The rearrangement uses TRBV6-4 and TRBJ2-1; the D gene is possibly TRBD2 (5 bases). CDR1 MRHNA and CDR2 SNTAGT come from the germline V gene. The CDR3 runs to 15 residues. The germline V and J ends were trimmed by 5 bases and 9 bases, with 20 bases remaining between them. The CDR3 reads CASSTVAGSGVEQFF. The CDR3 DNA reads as TGTGCCAGCAGTACAGTAGCCGGATCCGGGGTTGAGCAGTTCTTC.

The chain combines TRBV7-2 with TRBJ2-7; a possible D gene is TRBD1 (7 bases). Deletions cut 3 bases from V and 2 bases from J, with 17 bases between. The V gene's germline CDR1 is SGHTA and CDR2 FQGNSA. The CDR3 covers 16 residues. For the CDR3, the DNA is TGTGCCAGCAGCTTTGGGGGGACAGACCGTACCTACGAGCAGTACTTC. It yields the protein CASSFGGTDRTYEQYF.

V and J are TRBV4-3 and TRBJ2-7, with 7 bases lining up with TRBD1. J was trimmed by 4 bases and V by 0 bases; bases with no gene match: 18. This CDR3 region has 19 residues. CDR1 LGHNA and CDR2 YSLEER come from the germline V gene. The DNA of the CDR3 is TGCGCCAGCAGCCAAGATTCTGGGGACAGCACTTTAGTGGGGTACGAGCAGTACTTC. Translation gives CASSQDSGDSTLVGYEQYF.

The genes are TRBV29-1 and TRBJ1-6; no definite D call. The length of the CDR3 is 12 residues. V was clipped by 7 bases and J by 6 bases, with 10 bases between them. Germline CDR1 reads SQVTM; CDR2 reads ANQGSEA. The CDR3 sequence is CSAGESNSPLHF. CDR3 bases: TGCAGCGCTGGGGAGTCTAATTCACCCCTCCACTTT.

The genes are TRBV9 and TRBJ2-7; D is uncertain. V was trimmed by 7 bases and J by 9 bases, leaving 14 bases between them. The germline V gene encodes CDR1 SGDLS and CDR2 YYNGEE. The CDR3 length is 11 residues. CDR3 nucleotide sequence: TGTGCCAGCGCTAATGGAGCGTTGCAGTACTTC. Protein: CASANGALQYF. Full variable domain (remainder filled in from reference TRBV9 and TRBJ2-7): DSGVTQTPKHLITATGQRVTLRCSPRSGDLSVYWYQQSLDQGLQFLIQYYNGEERAKGNILERFSAQQFPDLHSELNLSSLELGDSALYFCASANGALQYFGPGTRLTVT.

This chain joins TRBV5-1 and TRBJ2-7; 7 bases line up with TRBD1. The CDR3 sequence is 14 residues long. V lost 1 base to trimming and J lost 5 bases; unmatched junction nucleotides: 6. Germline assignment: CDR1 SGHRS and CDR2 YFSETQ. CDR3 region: CASSLNRGSDEQYF. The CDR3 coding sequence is TGCGCCAGCAGCTTGAACAGGGGATCCGACGAGCAGTACTTC.

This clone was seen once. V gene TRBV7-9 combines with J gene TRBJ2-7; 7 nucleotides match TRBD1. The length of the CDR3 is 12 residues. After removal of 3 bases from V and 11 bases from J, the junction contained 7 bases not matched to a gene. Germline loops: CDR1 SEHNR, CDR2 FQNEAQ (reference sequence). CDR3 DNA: TGTGCCAGCAGCTTGGACAGGCTCCGTGAGTACTTC. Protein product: CASSLDRLREYF.

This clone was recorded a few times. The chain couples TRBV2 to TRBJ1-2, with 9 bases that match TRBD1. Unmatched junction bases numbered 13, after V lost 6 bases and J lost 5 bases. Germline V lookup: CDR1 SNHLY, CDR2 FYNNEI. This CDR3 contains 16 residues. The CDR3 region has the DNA TGTGCCAGCAGGGGACGGAGGACAGGGGAAGGGTATGGCTACACCTTC. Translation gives CASRGRRTGEGYGYTF. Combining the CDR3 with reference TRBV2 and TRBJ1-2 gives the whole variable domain EPEVTQTPSHQVTQMGQEVILRCVPISNHLYFYWYRQILGQKVEFLVSFYNNEISEKSEIFDDQFSVERPDGSNFTLKIRSTKLEDSAMYFCASRGRRTGEGYGYTFGSGTRLTVV.

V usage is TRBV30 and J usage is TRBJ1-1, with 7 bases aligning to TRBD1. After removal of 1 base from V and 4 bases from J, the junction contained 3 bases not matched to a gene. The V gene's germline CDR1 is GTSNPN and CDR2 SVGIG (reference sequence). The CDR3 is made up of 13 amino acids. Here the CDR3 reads CAWSADRVTEAFF. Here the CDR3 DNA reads TGTGCCTGGAGTGCTGACAGGGTCACTGAAGCTTTCTTT. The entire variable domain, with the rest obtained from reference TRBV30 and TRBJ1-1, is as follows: SQTIHQWPATLVQPVGSPLSLECTVEGTSNPNLYWYRQAAGRGLQLLFYSVGIGQISSEVPQNLSASRPQDRQFILSSKKLLLSDSGFYLCAWSADRVTEAFFGQGTRLTVV.

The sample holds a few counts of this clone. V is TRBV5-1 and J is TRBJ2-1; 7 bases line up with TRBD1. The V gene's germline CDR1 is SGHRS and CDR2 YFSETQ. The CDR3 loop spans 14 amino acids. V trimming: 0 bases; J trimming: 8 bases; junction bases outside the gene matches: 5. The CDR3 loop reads CASSLASTGDEQFF. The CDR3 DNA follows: TGCGCCAGCAGCTTGGCCAGCACAGGGGATGAGCAGTTCTTC. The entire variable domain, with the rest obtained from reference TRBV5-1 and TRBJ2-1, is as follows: KAGVTQTPRYLIKTRGQQVTLSCSPISGHRSVSWYQQTPGQGLQFLFEYFSETQRNKGNFPGRFSGRQFSNSRSEMNVSTLELGDSALYLCASSLASTGDEQFFGPGTRLTVL.

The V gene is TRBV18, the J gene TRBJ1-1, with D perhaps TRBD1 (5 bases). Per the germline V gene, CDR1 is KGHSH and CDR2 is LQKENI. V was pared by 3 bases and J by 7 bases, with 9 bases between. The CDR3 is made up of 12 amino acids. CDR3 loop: CASSPAGNEAFF. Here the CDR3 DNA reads TGTGCCAGCTCACCGGCAGGGAATGAAGCTTTCTTT.

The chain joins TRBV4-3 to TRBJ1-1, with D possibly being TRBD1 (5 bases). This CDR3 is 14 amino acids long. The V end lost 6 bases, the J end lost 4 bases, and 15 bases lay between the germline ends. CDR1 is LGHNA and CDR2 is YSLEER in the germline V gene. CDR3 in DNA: TGCGCCAGCAGAGAAACGGAGGGGAGCACTGAAGCTTTCTTT. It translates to CASRETEGSTEAFF.

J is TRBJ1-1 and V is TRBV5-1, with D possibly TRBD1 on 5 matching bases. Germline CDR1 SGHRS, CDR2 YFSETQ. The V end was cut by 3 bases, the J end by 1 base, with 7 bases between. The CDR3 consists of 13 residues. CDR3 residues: CASSYGQNTEAFF. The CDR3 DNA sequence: TGCGCCAGCAGCTACGGACAGAACACTGAAGCTTTCTTT.

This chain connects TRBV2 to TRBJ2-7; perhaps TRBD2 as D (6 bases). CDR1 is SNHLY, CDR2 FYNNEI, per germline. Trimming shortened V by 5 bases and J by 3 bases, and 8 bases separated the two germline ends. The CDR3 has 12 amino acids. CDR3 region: CASSWDFYEQYF. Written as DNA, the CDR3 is TGTGCCAGCAGTTGGGACTTCTACGAGCAGTACTTC. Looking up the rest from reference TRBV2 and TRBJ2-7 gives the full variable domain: EPEVTQTPSHQVTQMGQEVILRCVPISNHLYFYWYRQILGQKVEFLVSFYNNEISEKSEIFDDQFSVERPDGSNFTLKIRSTKLEDSAMYFCASSWDFYEQYFGPGTRLTVT.

The CDR3 DNA is TGTGCCAGCAGCTCACCACCGGGACAATTGCCGAACACTGAAGCTTTCTTT. Translated, it gives CASSSPPGQLPNTEAFF. This rearrangement joins TRBV5-8 to TRBJ1-1, with D maybe TRBD1 (6 bases). This CDR3 contains 17 residues. CDR1 is SGHTS and CDR2 is YDEGEE in the germline V gene. With 3 bases removed from V and 1 base from J, the gap between germline ends came to 19 bases.

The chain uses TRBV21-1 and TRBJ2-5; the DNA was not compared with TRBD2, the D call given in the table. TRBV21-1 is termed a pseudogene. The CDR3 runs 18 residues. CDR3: CASSSRLAGGIFQETQYF. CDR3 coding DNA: TGTGCCAGCAGCTCGCGACTAGCGGGAGGAATTTTCCAAGAGACCCAGTACTTC.

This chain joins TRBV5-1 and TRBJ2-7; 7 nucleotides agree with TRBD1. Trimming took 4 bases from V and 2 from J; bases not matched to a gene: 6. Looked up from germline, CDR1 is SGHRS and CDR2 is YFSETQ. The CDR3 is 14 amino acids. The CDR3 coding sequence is TGCGCCAGCAGCACCCGGGACAGCACCTACGAGCAGTACTTC. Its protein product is CASSTRDSTYEQYF.

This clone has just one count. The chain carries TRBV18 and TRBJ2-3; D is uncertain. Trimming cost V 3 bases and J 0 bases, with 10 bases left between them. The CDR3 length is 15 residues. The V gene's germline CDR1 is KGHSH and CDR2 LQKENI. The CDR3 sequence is CASSPLKRSTDTQYF. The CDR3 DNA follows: TGTGCCAGCTCACCCCTGAAGCGAAGCACAGATACGCAGTATTTT. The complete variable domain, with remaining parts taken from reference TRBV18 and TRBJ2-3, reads NAGVMQNPRHLVRRRGQEARLRCSPMKGHSHVYWYRQLPEEGLKFMVYLQKENIIDESGMPKERFSAEFPKEGPSILRIQQVVRGDSAAYFCASSPLKRSTDTQYFGPGTRLTVL.

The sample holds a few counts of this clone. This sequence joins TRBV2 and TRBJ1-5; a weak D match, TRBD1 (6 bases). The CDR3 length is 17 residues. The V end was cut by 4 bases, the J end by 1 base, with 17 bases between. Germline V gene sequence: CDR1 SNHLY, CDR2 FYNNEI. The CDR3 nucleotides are TGTGCCAGCAGTGGACACACGACAGGCGGAAGCAATCAGCCCCAGCATTTT. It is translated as CASSGHTTGGSNQPQHF.

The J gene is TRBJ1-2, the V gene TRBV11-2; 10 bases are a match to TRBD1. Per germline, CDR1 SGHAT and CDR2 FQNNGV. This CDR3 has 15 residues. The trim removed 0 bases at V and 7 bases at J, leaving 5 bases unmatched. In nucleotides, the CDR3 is TGTGCCAGCAGCTTAGAAGGACAGGGGGTGGGTGGCTACACCTTC. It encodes CASSLEGQGVGGYTF.

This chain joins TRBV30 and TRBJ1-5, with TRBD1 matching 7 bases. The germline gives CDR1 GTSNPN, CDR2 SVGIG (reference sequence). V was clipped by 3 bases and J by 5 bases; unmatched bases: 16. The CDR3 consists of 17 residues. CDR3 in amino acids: CAWSGSRTGSLYQPQHF. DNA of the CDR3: TGTGCCTGGAGCGGGTCCCGGACAGGCTCCCTTTATCAGCCCCAGCATTTT.

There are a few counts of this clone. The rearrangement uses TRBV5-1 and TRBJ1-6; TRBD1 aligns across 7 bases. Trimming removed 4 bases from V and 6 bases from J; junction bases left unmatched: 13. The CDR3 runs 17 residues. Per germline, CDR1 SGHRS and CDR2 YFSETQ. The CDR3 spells CASSASDRVGSNSPLHF. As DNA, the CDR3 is TGCGCCAGCAGCGCCTCAGACAGGGTTGGTTCTAATTCACCCCTCCACTTT.

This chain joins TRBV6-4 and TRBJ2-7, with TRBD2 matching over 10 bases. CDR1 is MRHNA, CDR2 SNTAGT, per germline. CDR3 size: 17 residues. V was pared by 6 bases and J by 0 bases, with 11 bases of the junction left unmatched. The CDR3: CASSSPPRLAGSYEQYF. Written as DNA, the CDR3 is TGTGCCAGCAGCTCCCCCCCCAGACTAGCGGGCTCCTACGAGCAGTACTTC.

Written as DNA, the CDR3 is TGTGCCAGCAGCTCGGACAGTGTTAACACTGAAGCTTTCTTT. Translation: CASSSDSVNTEAFF. The V call is TRBV11-3, the J call TRBJ1-1, with D maybe TRBD1 (6 bases). The CDR3 spans 14 residues. V shed 4 bases and J shed 2 bases, with 11 bases lying between them. Per germline, CDR1 SGHNT and CDR2 YENEEA.